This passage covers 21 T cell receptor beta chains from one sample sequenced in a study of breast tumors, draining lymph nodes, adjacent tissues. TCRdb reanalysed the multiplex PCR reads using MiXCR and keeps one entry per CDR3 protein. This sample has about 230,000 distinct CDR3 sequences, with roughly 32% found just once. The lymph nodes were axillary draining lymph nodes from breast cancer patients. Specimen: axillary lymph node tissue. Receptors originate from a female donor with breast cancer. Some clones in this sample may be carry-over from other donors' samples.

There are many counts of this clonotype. The CDR3 DNA sequence: TGTGCCAGCAGTGGGGAACAGCGGCGTCCGCGCGAGCAGTACTTC. Its translation: CASSGEQRRPREQYF. This chain connects TRBV2 to TRBJ2-7; TRBD2 might be the D (5 bases). This CDR3 comprises 15 residues. V was trimmed by 4 bases and J by 6 bases, leaving 19 bases between them. Germline V gene data show CDR1 as SNHLY and CDR2 as FYNNEI.

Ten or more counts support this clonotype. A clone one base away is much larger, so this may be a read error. CDR3 sequence reads: CASSVSNLANSPPHF. The CDR3, as DNA: TGTGCCAGCAGCGTATCGAATTTAGCTAATTCACCCCCCCACTTT. The chain joins TRBV9 to TRBJ1-6, with D uncertain. The germline V gene encodes CDR1 SGDLS and CDR2 YYNGEE. The CDR3 spans 15 residues.

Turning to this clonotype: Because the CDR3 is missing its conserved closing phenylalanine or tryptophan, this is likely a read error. The CDR3 spells CASSDAGGEETQYL. The CDR3 DNA sequence: TGTGCCAGCAGCGACGCCGGGGGGGAAGAGACCCAGTACCTC. V is TRBV12-3 or TRBV12-4 and J is TRBJ2-5; 8 nucleotides line up with TRBD2. V trimming: 6 bases; J trimming: 3 bases; junction bases outside the gene matches: 6. The CDR3 spans 14 residues.

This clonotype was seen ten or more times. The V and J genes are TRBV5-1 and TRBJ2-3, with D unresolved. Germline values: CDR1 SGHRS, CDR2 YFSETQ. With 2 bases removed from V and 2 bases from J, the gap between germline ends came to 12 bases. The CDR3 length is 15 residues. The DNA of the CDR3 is TGCGCCAGCAGCTTAGTCCACGTGTACACAGATACGCAGTATTTT. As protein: CASSLVHVYTDTQYF.

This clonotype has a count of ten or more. CDR3 residues: CASSELAGINNEQFF. The CDR3 coding sequence is TGTGCCAGCAGTGAATTAGCGGGGATTAACAATGAGCAGTTCTTC. The V call is TRBV6-1, the J call TRBJ2-1, with 8 bases identical to TRBD2. In germline, CDR1 is MNHNS, CDR2 SASEGT. Germline trimming cut 2 bases from V and 5 bases from J; bases unmatched to any gene: 5. CDR3 length equals 15 residues.

As DNA, the CDR3 is TGCGCCAGCAGCTTGGACGGGGGCTGGACTGAAGCTTTCTTT. Amino acid sequence: CASSLDGGWTEAFF. The chain has TRBV5-1 and TRBJ1-1; D is possibly TRBD1 (6 bases). The germline gives CDR1 SGHRS, CDR2 YFSETQ. V lost 0 bases, J lost 5 bases, and 11 bases lay in between. The CDR3 is made up of 14 amino acids.

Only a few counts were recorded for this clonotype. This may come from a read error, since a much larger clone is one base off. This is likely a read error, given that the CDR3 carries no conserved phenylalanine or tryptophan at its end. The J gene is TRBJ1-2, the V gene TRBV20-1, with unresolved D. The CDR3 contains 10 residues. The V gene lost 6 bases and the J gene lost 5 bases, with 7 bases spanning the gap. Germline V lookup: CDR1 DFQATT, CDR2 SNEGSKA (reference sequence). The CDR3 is CSAGLYGYTS. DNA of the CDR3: TGCAGTGCGGGGTTGTATGGCTACACCTCC.

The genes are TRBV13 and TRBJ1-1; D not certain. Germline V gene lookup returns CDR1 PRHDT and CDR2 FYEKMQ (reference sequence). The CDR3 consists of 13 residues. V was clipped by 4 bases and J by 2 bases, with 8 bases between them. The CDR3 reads CASSSQLNTEAFF. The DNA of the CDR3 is TGTGCCAGCAGCTCCCAACTAAACACTGAAGCTTTCTTT.

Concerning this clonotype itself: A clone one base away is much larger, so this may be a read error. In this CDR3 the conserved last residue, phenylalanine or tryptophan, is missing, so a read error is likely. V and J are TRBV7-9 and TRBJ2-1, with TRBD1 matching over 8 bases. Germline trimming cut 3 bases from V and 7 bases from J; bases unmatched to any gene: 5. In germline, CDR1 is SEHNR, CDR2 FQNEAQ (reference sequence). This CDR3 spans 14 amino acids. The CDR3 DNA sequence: TGTGCCAGCAGCTTTCAACAGGGGGAAAATGAGCAGTTCCTC. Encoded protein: CASSFQQGENEQFL.

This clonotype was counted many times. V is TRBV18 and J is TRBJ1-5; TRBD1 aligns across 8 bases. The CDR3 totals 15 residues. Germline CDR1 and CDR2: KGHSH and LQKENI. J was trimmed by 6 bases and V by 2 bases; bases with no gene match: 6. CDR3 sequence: CASSPGQGAAQPQHF. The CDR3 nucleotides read TGTGCCAGCTCACCAGGGCAGGGGGCCGCTCAGCCCCAGCATTTT.

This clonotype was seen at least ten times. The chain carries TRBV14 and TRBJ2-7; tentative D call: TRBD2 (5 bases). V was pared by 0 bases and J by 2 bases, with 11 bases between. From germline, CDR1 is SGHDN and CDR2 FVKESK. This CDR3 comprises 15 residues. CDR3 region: CASSQEGGSPYEQYF. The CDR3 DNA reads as TGTGCCAGCAGCCAAGAGGGTGGGAGTCCCTACGAGCAGTACTTC.

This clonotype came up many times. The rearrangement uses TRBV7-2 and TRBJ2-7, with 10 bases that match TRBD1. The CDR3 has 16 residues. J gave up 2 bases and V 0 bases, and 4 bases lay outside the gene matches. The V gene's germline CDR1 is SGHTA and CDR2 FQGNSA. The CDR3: CASSLASGTGAYEQYF. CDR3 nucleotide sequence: TGTGCCAGCAGCTTAGCGTCCGGGACAGGGGCCTACGAGCAGTACTTC.

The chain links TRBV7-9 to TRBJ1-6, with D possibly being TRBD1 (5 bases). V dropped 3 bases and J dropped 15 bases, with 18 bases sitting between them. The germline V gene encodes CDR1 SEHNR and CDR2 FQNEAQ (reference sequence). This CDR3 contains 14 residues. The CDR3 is CASSLDVREAHLHF. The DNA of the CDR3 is TGTGCCAGCAGCTTGGATGTCAGGGAGGCACACCTCCACTTT. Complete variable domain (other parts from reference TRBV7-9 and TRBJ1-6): DTGVSQNPRHKITKRGQNVTFRCDPISEHNRLYWYRQTLGQGPEFLTYFQNEAQLEKSRLLSDRFSAERPKGSFSTLEIQRTEQGDSAMYLCASSLDVREAHLHFGNGTRLTVT.

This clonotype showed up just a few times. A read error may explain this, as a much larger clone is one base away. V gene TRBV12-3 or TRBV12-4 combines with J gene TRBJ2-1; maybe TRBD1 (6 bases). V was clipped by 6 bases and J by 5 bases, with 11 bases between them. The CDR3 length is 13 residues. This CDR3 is CASRFQGNNEQFF. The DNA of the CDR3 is TGTGCCAGCAGGTTCCAGGGGAACAATGAGCAGTTCTTC.

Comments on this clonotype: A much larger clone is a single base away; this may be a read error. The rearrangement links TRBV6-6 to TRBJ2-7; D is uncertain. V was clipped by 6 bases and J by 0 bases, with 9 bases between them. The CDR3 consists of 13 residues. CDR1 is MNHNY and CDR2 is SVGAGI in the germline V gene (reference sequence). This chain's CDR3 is CASRQASSYEQYF. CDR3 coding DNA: TGTGCCAGCAGGCAGGCGAGCTCCTACGAGCAGTACTTC.

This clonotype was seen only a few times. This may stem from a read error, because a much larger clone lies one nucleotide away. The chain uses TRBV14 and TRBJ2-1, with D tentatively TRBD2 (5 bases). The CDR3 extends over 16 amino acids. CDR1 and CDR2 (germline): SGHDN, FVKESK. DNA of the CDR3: TGTGCCAGCAGCCAAGATCTAGGGCGGGTCCACAATGCGCAGTTCTTC. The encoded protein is CASSQDLGRVHNAQFF.

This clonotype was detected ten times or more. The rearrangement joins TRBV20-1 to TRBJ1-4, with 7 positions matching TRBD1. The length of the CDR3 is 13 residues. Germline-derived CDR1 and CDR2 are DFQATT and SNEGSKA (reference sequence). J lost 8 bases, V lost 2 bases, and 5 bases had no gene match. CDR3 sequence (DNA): TGCAGTGCTAGACAGGGGGGAGGGGAAAAACTGTTTTTT. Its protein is CSARQGGGEKLFF.

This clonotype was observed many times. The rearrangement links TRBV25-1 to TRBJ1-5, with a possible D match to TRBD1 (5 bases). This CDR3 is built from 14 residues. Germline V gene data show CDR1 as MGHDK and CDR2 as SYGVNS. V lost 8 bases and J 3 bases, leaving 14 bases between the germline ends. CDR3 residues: CASPPGLYNQPQHF. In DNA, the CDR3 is TGTGCCAGCCCGCCGGGACTTTACAATCAGCCCCAGCATTTT.

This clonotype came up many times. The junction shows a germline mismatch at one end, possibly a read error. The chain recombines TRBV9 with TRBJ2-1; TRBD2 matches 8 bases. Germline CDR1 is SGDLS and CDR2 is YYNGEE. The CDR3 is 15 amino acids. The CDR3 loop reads CASSTAGVGYNEPFF. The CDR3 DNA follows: TGTGCCAGCAGCACAGCGGGAGTTGGCTACAATGAGCCGTTCTTC.

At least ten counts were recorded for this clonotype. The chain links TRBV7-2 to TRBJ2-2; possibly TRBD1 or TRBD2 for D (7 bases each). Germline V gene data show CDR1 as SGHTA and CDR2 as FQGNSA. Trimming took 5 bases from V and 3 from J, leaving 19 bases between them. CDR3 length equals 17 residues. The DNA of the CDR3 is TGTGCCAGCAGCACATACAGGGGAGGGGTGGACACCGGGGAGCTGTTTTTT. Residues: CASSTYRGGVDTGELFF.

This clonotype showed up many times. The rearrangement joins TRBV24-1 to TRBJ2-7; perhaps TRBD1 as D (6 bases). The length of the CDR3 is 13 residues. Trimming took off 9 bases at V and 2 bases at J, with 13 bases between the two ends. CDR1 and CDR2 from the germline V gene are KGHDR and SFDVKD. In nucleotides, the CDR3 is TGTGCCACCCAACAGGGTAGGGCCTACGAGCAGTACTTC. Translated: CATQQGRAYEQYF.